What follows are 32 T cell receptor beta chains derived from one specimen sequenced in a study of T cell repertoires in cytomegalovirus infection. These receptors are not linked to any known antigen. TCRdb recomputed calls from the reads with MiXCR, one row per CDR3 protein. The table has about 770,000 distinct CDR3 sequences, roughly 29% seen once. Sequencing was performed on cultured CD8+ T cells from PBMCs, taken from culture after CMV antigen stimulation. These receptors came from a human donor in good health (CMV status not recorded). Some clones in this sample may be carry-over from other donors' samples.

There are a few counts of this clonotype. The CDR3 nucleotides are TGTGCCAGCAGCGTCCCCGATGGCCCAGTAGCTTTCTTT. It translates to CASSVPDGPVAFF. The chain employs TRBV7-9 and TRBJ1-1; D is unresolved. Germline V CDR1 and CDR2: SEHNR, FQNEAQ (reference sequence). V lost 5 bases and J lost 10, with 17 bases in between. The CDR3 covers 13 residues.

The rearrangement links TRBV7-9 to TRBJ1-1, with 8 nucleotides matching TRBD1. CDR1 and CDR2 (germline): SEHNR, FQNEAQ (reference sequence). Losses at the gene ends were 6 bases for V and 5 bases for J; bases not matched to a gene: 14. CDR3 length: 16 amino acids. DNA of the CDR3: TGTGCCAGCAGACGCCCAGGGGGCGCAGGAACAACTGAAGCTTTCTTT. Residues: CASRRPGGAGTTEAFF.

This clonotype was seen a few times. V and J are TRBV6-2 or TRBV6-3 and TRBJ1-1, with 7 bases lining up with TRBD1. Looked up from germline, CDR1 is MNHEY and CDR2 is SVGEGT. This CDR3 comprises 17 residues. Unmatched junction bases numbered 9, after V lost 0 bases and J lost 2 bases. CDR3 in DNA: TGTGCCAGCAGTTACTCGGTTGCCGGGACAGTTAACACTGAAGCTTTCTTT. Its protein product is CASSYSVAGTVNTEAFF.

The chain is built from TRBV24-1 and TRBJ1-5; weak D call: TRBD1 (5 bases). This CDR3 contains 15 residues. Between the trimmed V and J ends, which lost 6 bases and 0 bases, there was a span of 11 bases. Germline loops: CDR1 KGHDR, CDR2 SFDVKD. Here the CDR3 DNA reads TGTGCCACCAGTTACAGGTCATTTAGCAATCAGCCCCAGCATTTT. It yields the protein CATSYRSFSNQPQHF.

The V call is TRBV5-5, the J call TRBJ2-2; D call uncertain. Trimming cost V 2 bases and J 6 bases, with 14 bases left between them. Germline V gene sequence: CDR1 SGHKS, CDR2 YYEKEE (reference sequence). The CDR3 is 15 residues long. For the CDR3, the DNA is TGTGCCAGCAGCTTTTTCACTGACGGCGCCGGGGAGCTGTTTTTT. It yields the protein CASSFFTDGAGELFF.

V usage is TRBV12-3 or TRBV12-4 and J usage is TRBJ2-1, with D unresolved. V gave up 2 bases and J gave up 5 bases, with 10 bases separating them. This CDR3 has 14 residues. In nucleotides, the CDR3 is TGTGCCAGCAGTTTATATGTAGCCCACAATGAGCAGTTCTTC. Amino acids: CASSLYVAHNEQFF.

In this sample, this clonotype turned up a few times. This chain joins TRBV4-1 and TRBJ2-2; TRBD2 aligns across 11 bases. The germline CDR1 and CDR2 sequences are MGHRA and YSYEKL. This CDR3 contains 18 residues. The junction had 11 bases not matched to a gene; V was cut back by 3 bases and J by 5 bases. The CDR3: CASSHPLLAGDSTGELFF. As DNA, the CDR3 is TGCGCCAGCAGCCATCCTTTACTAGCGGGGGATTCGACCGGGGAGCTGTTTTTT.

The CDR3 protein is CASSEWGQYEQYV. The CDR3 DNA reads TGTGCCAGCAGTGAATGGGGGCAGTACGAGCAGTACGTC. The chain employs TRBV2 and TRBJ2-7; D may be TRBD1 (6 bases). V lost 2 bases and J 4 bases, leaving 9 bases between the germline ends. The CDR3 contains 13 residues. The germline V gene encodes CDR1 SNHLY and CDR2 FYNNEI.

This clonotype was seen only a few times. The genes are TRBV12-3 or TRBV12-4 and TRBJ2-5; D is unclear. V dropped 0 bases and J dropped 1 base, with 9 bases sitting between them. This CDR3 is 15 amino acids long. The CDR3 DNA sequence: TGTGCCAGCAGTTTAGCAGTTTACTCCCAAGAGACCCAGTACTTC. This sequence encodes CASSLAVYSQETQYF.

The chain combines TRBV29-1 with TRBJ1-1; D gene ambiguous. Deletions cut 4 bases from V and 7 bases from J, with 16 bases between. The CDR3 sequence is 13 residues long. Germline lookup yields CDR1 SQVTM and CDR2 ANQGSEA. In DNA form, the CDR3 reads TGCAGCGTTGTCCCTGGGCTAAACGGTGAAGCTTTCTTT. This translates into CSVVPGLNGEAFF.

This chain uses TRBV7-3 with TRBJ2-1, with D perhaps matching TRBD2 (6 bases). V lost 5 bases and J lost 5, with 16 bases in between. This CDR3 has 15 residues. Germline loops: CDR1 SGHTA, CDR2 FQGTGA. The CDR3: CASSPGTPRNNEQFF. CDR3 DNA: TGTGCCAGCAGCCCCGGGACTCCCAGGAACAATGAGCAGTTCTTC.

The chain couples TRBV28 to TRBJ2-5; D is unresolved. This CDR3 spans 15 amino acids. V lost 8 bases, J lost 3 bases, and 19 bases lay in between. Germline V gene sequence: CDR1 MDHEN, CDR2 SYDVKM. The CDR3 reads CASGPWGVKEETQYF. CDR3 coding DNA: TGTGCCAGCGGGCCGTGGGGTGTGAAGGAAGAGACCCAGTACTTC.

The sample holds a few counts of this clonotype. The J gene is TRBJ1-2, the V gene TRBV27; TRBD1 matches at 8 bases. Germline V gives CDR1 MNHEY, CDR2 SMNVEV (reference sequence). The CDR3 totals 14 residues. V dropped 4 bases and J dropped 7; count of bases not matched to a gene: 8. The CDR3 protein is CASSSTGGSVGYTF. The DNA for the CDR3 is TGTGCCAGCAGTTCAACAGGGGGGTCCGTTGGCTACACCTTC.

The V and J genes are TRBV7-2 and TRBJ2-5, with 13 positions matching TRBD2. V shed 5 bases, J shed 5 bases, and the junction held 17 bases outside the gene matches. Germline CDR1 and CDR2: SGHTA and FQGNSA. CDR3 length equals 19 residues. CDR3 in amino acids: CASSLLLAGGRSGLETQYF. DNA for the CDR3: TGTGCCAGCAGCCTATTACTAGCGGGGGGGCGATCGGGGCTGGAGACCCAGTACTTC.

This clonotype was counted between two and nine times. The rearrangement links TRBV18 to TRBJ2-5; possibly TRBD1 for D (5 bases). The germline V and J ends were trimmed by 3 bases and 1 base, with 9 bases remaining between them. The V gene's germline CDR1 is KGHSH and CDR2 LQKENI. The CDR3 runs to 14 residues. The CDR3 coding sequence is TGTGCCAGCTCACCCCCGCAGGGCCAAGAGACCCAGTACTTC. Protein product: CASSPPQGQETQYF.

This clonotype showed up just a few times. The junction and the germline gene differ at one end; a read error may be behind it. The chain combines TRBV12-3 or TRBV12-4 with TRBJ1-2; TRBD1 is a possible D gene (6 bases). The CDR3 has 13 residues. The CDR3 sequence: CAGRKTGNYGYTF. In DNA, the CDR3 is TGTGCCGGCAGAAAAACAGGGAACTATGGCTACACCTTC.

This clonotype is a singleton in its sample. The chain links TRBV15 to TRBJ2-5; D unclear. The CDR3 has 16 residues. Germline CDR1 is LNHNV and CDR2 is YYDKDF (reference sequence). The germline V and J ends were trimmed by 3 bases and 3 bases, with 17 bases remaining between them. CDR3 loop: CATSSLEWVVEETQYF. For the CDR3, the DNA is TGTGCCACCAGCAGCCTTGAATGGGTAGTCGAAGAGACCCAGTACTTC. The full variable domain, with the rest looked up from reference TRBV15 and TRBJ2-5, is DAMVIQNPRYQVTQFGKPVTLSCSQTLNHNVMYWYQQKSSQAPKLLFHYYDKDFNNEADTPDNFQSRRPNTSFCFLDIRSPGLGDTAMYLCATSSLEWVVEETQYFGPGTRLLVL.

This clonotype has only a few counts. CDR3 in DNA: TGCGCCAGCAGCCAAGGAGTCCCAAGGGAGAATCAGCCCCAGCATTTT. This gives the protein CASSQGVPRENQPQHF. This chain links TRBV4-1 with TRBJ1-5; no clear D gene. Germline CDR1 is MGHRA and CDR2 is YSYEKL. This CDR3 spans 16 amino acids. V lost 1 base and J lost 4, with 14 bases in between.

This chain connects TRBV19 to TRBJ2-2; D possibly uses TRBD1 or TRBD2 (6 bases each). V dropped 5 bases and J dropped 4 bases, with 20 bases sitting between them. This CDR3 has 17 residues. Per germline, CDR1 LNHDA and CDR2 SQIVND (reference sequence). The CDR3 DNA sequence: TGTGCCAGTAGTCGAACAGAGGGGGGCGCGGGCACCGGGGAGCTGTTTTTT. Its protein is CASSRTEGGAGTGELFF.

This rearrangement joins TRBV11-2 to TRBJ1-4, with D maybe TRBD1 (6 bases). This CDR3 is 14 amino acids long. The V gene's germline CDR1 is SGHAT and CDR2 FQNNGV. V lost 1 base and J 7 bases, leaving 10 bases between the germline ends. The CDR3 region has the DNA TGTGCCAGCAGCTTAGCTATCAGGGGTGAAAAACTGTTTTTT. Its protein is CASSLAIRGEKLFF.

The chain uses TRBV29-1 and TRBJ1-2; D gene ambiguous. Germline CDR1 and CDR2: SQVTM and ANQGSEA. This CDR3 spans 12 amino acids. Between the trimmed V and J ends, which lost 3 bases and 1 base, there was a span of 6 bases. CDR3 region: CSVEDGNYGYTF. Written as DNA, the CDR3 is TGCAGCGTTGAGGACGGTAACTATGGCTACACCTTC.

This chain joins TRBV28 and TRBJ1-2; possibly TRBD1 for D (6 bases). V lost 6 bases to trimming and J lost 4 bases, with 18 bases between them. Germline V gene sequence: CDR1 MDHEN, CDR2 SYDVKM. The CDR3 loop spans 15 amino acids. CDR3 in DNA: TGTGCCAGCAGGCTATTCTTACAGGGATCCTATGGCTACACCTTC. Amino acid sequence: CASRLFLQGSYGYTF.

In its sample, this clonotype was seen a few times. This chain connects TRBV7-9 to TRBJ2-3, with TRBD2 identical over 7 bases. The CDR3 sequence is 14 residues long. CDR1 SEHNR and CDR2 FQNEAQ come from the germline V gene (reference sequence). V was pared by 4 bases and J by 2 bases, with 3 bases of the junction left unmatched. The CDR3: CASSSSGDTDTQYF. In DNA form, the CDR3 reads TGTGCCAGCAGCTCCAGCGGGGACACAGATACGCAGTATTTT. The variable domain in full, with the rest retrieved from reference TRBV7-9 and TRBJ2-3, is DTGVSQNPRHKITKRGQNVTFRCDPISEHNRLYWYRQTLGQGPEFLTYFQNEAQLEKSRLLSDRFSAERPKGSFSTLEIQRTEQGDSAMYLCASSSSGDTDTQYFGPGTRLTVL.

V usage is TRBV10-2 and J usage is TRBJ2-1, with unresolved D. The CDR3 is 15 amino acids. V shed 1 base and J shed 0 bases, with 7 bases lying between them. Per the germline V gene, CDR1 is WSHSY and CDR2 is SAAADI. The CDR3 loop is CASSEFGSSYNEQFF. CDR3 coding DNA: TGCGCCAGCAGTGAGTTTGGCAGCTCCTACAATGAGCAGTTCTTC.

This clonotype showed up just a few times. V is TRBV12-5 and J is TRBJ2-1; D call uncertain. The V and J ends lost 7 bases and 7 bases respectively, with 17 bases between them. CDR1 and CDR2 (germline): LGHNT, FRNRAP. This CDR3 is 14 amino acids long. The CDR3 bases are TGTGCTAGTGCACTAAGTGCCACGCCGAATGAGCAGTTCTTC. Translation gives CASALSATPNEQFF. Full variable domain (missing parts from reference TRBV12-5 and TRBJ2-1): DARVTQTPRHKVTEMGQEVTMRCQPILGHNTVFWYRQTMMQGLELLAYFRNRAPLDDSGMPKDRFSAEMPDATLATLKIQPSEPRDSAVYFCASALSATPNEQFFGPGTRLTVL.

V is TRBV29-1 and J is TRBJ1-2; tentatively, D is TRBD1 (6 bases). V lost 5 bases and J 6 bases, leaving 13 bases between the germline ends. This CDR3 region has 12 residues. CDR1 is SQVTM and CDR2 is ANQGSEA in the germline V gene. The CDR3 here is CSVFGGADGYTF. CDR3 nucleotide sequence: TGCAGCGTTTTTGGGGGGGCAGATGGCTACACCTTC.

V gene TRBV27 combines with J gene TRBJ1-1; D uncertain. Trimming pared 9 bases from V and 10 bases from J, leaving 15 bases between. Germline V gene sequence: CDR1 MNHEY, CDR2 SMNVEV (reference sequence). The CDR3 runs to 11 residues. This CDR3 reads CASFVAESAFF. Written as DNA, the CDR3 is TGTGCCAGTTTTGTAGCTGAATCAGCTTTCTTT.

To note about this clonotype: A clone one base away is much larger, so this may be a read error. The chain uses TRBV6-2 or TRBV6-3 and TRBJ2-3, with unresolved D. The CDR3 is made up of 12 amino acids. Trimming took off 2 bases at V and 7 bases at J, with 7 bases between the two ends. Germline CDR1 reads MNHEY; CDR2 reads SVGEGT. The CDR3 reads CASSYPPNTQYF. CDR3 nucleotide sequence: TGTGCCAGCAGTTACCCCCCAAATACGCAGTATTTT.

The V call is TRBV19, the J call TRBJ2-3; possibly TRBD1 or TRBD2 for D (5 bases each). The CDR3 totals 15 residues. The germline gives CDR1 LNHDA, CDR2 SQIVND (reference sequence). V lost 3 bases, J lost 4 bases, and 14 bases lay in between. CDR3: CASSMSGMGPDTQYF. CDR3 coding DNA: TGTGCCAGTAGTATGAGTGGGATGGGACCAGATACGCAGTATTTT.

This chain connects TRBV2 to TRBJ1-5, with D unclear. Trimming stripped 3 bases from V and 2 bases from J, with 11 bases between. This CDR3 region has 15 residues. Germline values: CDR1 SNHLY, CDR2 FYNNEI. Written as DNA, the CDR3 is TGTGCCAGCAGTGAGGTTGGGCGGCGCAATCAGCCCCAGCATTTT. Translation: CASSEVGRRNQPQHF.

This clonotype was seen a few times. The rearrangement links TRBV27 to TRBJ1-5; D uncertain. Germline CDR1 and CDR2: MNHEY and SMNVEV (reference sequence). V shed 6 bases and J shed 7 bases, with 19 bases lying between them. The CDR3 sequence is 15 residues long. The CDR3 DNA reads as TGTGCCAGCAGCCTATCCGGAGGAGCGGCGCAGCCCCAGCATTTT. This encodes CASSLSGGAAQPQHF.

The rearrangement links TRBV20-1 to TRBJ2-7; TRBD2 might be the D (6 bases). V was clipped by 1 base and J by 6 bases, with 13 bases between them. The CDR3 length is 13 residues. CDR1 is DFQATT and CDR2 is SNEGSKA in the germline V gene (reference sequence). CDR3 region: CSARVGGVIEQYV. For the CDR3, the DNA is TGCAGTGCTAGAGTGGGGGGTGTGATCGAGCAGTACGTC.